This is a list of T cell receptor beta chains from one sample in a study of cytomegalovirus exposure and HLA in healthy donors. TCRdb's copy holds only in-frame clones and misses some; the assay was immunoSEQ multiplex PCR. The repertoire holds fewer than 250,000 clones, with 60% to 85% as singletons. What was sequenced was PBMCs. The receptors shown here come from a woman aged 18-30 years in good health and CMV-seronegative. Both conserved end residues are part of each CDR3. Each record gives: V gene, clone size, D gene, J gene, CDR3 DNA, CDR3 protein. A D gene is named only where the DNA matches it firmly. Not every row has a clone size; where given, it reads once, few, many or a size class.

V: TRBV18; size: NA; D: NA; J: TRBJ1-6; DNA: TGTGCCAGCTCACCAGGAGGGAAGCCCCTCCACTTT; CDR3: CASSPGGKPLHF
V: TRBV5-1; size: NA; D: TRBD2; J: TRBJ2-3; DNA: TGCGCCAGCCGGCCGTCATTAGCGGGAGGGGTCACAGATACGCAGTATTTT; CDR3: CASRPSLAGGVTDTQYF
V: TRBV29-1; size: NA; D: TRBD1; J: TRBJ1-1; DNA: TGCAGCGTTGAGGGACAGGGTTGGGCTGAAGCTTTCTTT; CDR3: CSVEGQGWAEAFF
V: TRBV10-3; size: NA; D: TRBD2; J: TRBJ2-3; DNA: TGTGCCATCAGTGATCTAGCGGGGGTCACAGATACGCAGTATTTT; CDR3: CAISDLAGVTDTQYF
V: TRBV2; size: once; D: NA; J: TRBJ2-1; DNA: TGTGCCAGCAGTACCCTTGTGCGCAATGAGCAGTTCTTC; CDR3: CASSTLVRNEQFF
V: TRBV28; size: NA; D: TRBD2; J: TRBJ2-1; DNA: TGTGCCACCCTCCGACTAGCGAATATACCGTACAATGAGCAGTTCTTC; CDR3: CATLRLANIPYNEQFF
V: TRBV6-6; size: NA; D: NA; J: TRBJ1-2; DNA: TGTGCCAGCAGTTACTCTGTGGGTGAGGGTTCCTATGGCTACACCTTC; CDR3: CASSYSVGEGSYGYTF
V: TRBV15; size: NA; D: NA; J: TRBJ2-5; DNA: TGTGCCACCAGCGGGGGCAGAGAGACCCAGTACTTC; CDR3: CATSGGRETQYF
V: TRBV9; size: NA; D: NA; J: TRBJ1-4; DNA: TGTGCCAGCAGCCCGAGAGGTGCAGGAGGAGGTGAAAAACTGTTTTTT; CDR3: CASSPRGAGGGEKLFF
V: TRBV14; size: few; D: NA; J: TRBJ1-1; DNA: TGTGCCAGCAGGGGAAGGGGGTTCACTGAAGCTTTCTTT; CDR3: CASRGRGFTEAFF
V: TRBV5-1; size: NA; D: TRBD2; J: TRBJ2-3; DNA: TGCGCCAGCAGCTTGGGGACTAGCGGTGATACGCAGTATTTT; CDR3: CASSLGTSGDTQYF
V: TRBV5-4; size: NA; D: TRBD1; J: TRBJ2-6; DNA: TGTGCCAGCAGCGAACAGGGGGCTGGGGCCAACGTCCTGACTTTC; CDR3: CASSEQGAGANVLTF
V: TRBV5-6; size: once; D: NA; J: TRBJ1-3; DNA: TGTGCCAGCAGCATAGACTTTACCGGCTCCCCTGGAAACACCATATATTTT; CDR3: CASSIDFTGSPGNTIYF
V: TRBV7-2; size: NA; D: TRBD2; J: TRBJ2-7; DNA: TGTGCCAGCAGGCCCACTAGCGGGAGGAAACCCTACGAGCAGTACTTC; CDR3: CASRPTSGRKPYEQYF
V: TRBV6-1; size: NA; D: TRBD1; J: TRBJ2-7; DNA: TGTGCCAGCAGTGAGGCAGGGGGCGGTTACGAGCAGTACTTC; CDR3: CASSEAGGGYEQYF
V: TRBV6-1; size: few; D: TRBD1; J: TRBJ1-3; DNA: TGTGCCAGCAGAGGGGACAGCAACTCTGGAAACACCATATATTTT; CDR3: CASRGDSNSGNTIYF
V: TRBV7-2; size: once; D: TRBD2; J: TRBJ2-7; DNA: TGTGCCAGCAGCCCCCCCCTGGGGACTAGTTACGAGCAGTACTTC; CDR3: CASSPPLGTSYEQYF
V: TRBV5-1; size: NA; D: TRBD1; J: TRBJ2-3; DNA: TGCGCCAGCAGCTTAGACGGACAGGGCCGCACAGATACGCAGTATTTT; CDR3: CASSLDGQGRTDTQYF
V: TRBV29-1; size: few; D: TRBD1; J: TRBJ1-4; DNA: TGCAGCGGTAGACAGGGGACTAATGAAAAACTGTTTTTT; CDR3: CSGRQGTNEKLFF
V: TRBV13; size: few; D: NA; J: TRBJ1-6; DNA: TGTGCCAGCAGCTCGAATTCACCCCTCCACTTT; CDR3: CASSSNSPLHF
V: TRBV7-8; size: NA; D: TRBD1; J: TRBJ1-4; DNA: TGTGCCAGCAGCTTGACAGGGGCAACTAATGAAAAACTGTTTTTT; CDR3: CASSLTGATNEKLFF
V: TRBV10-3; size: NA; D: NA; J: TRBJ2-2; DNA: TGTGCCATCAGTGAGTCGTGGGGAGGCCGGGAGCTGTTTTTT; CDR3: CAISESWGGRELFF
V: TRBV27; size: NA; D: NA; J: TRBJ1-1; DNA: TGTGCCAGCAGTTTATGGGGGCAGGGAGCTGAAGCTTTCTTT; CDR3: CASSLWGQGAEAFF
V: TRBV2; size: NA; D: NA; J: TRBJ1-6; DNA: TGTGCCAGCAGTGAAGCGCGGGAATATAATTCACCCCTCCACTTT; CDR3: CASSEAREYNSPLHF
V: TRBV15; size: NA; D: TRBD2; J: TRBJ2-1; DNA: TGTGCCACTTCCATTGGGCTAGCGGGCCTACTTAATGAGCAGTTCTTC; CDR3: CATSIGLAGLLNEQFF
V: TRBV19; size: NA; D: TRBD1; J: TRBJ1-1; DNA: TGTGCCAGTAGTACATTCTTGGACAGGGGCAAGGGGAACACTGAAGCTTTCTTT; CDR3: CASSTFLDRGKGNTEAFF
V: TRBV6-4; size: NA; D: TRBD2; J: TRBJ2-1; DNA: TGTGCCCGGAGATGGGTGATTACTAGCGTCAGCTCCTACAATGAGCAGTTCTTC; CDR3: CARRWVITSVSSYNEQFF
V: TRBV7-3; size: few; D: NA; J: TRBJ2-6; DNA: TGTGCCAGCAGCTTAATTACTGGGGCCAACGTCCTGACTTTC; CDR3: CASSLITGANVLTF
V: TRBV5-8; size: NA; D: TRBD1; J: TRBJ2-3; DNA: TGTGCCAGCAGCAGCATGGGACAGTCCACAGATACGCAGTATTTT; CDR3: CASSSMGQSTDTQYF
V: TRBV5-1; size: NA; D: TRBD1; J: TRBJ1-3; DNA: TGCGCCAGCAGCTTGGGACAGGGTAATGCTGGAAACACCATATATTTT; CDR3: CASSLGQGNAGNTIYF
V: TRBV7-2; size: NA; D: TRBD2; J: TRBJ2-1; DNA: TGTGCCAGCAGCTTATGGGGGATAGCGGGGAACTACAATGAGCAGTTCTTC; CDR3: CASSLWGIAGNYNEQFF
V: TRBV28; size: NA; D: NA; J: TRBJ2-1; DNA: TGTGCCAGCAGTCCAGGGCCCTCCAGCTCCTACAATGAGCAGTTCTTC; CDR3: CASSPGPSSSYNEQFF
V: TRBV6-1; size: NA; D: TRBD1; J: TRBJ1-4; DNA: TGTGCCAGCAGCGAAGGGGGCATAGGTGAAAAACTGTTTTTT; CDR3: CASSEGGIGEKLFF
V: TRBV10-3; size: NA; D: TRBD1; J: TRBJ1-1; DNA: TGTGCCATCAGTTCGGGACAGGGAGAAACTGAAGCTTTCTTT; CDR3: CAISSGQGETEAFF
V: TRBV6-1; size: NA; D: TRBD1; J: TRBJ1-4; DNA: TGTGCCATTGCGACAGGGCTCGTTAATGAAAAACTGTTTTTT; CDR3: CAIATGLVNEKLFF
V: TRBV18; size: NA; D: NA; J: TRBJ1-3; DNA: TGTGCCAGCTCACCACCGAGAACTGGAAACACCATATATTTT; CDR3: CASSPPRTGNTIYF
V: TRBV6-1; size: NA; D: TRBD1; J: TRBJ1-1; DNA: TGTGCCAGCAGTACTACGAACAGGGGGCAGGCTTTCTTT; CDR3: CASSTTNRGQAFF
V: TRBV11-2; size: few; D: NA; J: TRBJ2-7; DNA: TGTGCCAGCAGCTTAGTGGGCAGGGTGACCTACGAGCAGTACTTC; CDR3: CASSLVGRVTYEQYF
V: TRBV6-5; size: NA; D: TRBD1; J: TRBJ2-7; DNA: TGTGCCAGTCACGACGGACAGGGGTCCTACGAGCAGTACTTC; CDR3: CASHDGQGSYEQYF
V: TRBV19; size: NA; D: TRBD1; J: TRBJ1-1; DNA: TGTGCCAGTAAAGGACAGGGGGCAAACACTGAAGCTTTCTTT; CDR3: CASKGQGANTEAFF